This T cell receptor (beta chain) derives from a study of beta chain features in type 1 diabetes. Whole-study results and caveats: The similarity of naive, central memory and Treg TCRB repertoires appeared greater among patients than among healthy donors. In all four CD4+ subsets, TCRB CDR3 length was significantly, moderately reduced in type 1 diabetes. The analysis here could not establish whether HLA type shapes TCRB rearrangement.

The CDR3 runs to 15 residues. Germline CDR1 GTSNPN, CDR2 SVGIG (reference sequence). With 4 bases clipped from V and 8 bases from J, the junction kept 9 bases outside the gene matches. As to this clone: Antigen specificity is unknown.

The authors reverse transcribed all of the isolated RNA, so sequencing captured expressed TCRB transcripts. Sequencing of naive, central memory and regulatory T cell samples gave an average of around 3.5 million reads. The assay was immunoSEQ multiplex PCR, and TCRdb's table has in-frame clones only and misses some. The repertoire has around 250,000 clones, roughly 24% of them found once; the top ten carry about 0.012%. Every single donor gave one heparinised blood draw, and these averaged around 120 mL. The sequence was obtained from a woman aged 25 to 39 with type 1 diabetes. Material: naive CD4+ T cells from blood. The rearrangement links TRBV30 to TRBJ2-1, with TRBD2 matching 12 bases. Here the CDR3 reads CAWMTGLAGTDEQFF. The CDR3 region has the DNA TGTGCCTGGATGACCGGACTAGCGGGAACAGATGAGCAGTTCTTC. Supplemented by reference TRBV30 and TRBJ2-1, the full variable domain reads SQTIHQWPATLVQPVGSPLSLECTVEGTSNPNLYWYRQAAGRGLQLLFYSVGIGQISSEVPQNLSASRPQDRQFILSSKKLLLSDSGFYLCAWMTGLAGTDEQFFGPGTRLTVL.